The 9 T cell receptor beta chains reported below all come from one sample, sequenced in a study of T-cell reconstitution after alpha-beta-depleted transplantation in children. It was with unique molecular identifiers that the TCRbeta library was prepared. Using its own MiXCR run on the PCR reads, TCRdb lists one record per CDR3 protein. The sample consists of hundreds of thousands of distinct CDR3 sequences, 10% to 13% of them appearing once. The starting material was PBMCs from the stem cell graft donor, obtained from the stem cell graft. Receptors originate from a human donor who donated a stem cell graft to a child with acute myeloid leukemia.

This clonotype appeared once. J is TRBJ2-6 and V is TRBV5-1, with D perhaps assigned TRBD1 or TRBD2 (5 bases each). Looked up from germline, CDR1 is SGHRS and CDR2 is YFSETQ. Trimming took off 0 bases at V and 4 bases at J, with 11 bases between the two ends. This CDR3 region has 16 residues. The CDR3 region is CASSLGAGTGANVLTF. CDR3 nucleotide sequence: TGCGCCAGCAGCTTGGGGGCAGGGACCGGGGCCAACGTCCTGACTTTC.

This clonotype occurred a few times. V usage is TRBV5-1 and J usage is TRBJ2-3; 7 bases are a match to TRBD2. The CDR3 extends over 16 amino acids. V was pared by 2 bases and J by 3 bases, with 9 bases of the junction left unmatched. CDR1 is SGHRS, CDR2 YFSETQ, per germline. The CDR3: CASSFGTNRFTDTQYF. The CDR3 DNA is TGCGCCAGCAGCTTTGGGACTAATCGATTTACAGATACGCAGTATTTT.

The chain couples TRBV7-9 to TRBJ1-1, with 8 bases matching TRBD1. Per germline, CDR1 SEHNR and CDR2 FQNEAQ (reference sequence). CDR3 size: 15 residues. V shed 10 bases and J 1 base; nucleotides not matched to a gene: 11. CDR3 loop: CAIRPDRDPNTEAFF. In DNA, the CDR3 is TGTGCCATCCGCCCGGACAGGGACCCGAACACTGAAGCTTTCTTT.

The CDR3 is CASSSSGPDTQYF. As DNA, the CDR3 is TGCGCCAGCAGCTCAAGTGGGCCAGATACGCAGTATTTT. V is TRBV5-1 and J is TRBJ2-3; D is ambiguous. The length of the CDR3 is 13 residues. Trimming shortened V by 3 bases and J by 4 bases, and 9 bases separated the two germline ends. The germline V gene encodes CDR1 SGHRS and CDR2 YFSETQ.

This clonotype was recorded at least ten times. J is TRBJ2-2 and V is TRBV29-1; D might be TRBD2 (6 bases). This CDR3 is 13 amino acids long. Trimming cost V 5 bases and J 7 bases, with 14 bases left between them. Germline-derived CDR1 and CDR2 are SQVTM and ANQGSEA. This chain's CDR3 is CSVMFVGGGELFF. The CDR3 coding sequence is TGCAGCGTTATGTTTGTGGGAGGCGGGGAGCTGTTTTTT.

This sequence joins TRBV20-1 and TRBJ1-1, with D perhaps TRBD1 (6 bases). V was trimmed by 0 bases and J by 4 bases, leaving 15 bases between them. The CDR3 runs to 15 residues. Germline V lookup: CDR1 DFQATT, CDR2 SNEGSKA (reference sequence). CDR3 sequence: CSARDHTGRGTEAFF. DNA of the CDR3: TGCAGTGCTAGAGATCATACAGGGAGGGGCACTGAAGCTTTCTTT.

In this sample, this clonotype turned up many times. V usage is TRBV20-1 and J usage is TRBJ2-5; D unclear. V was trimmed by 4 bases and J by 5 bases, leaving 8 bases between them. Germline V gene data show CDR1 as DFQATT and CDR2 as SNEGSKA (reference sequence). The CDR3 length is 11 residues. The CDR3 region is CSAKQGETQYF. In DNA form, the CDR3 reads TGCAGTGCTAAACAAGGGGAGACCCAGTACTTC.

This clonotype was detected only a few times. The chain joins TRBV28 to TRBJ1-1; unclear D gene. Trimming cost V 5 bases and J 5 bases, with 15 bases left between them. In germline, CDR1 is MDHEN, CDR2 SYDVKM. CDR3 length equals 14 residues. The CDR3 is CASSRADKKTEAFF. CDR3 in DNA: TGTGCCAGCAGTCGGGCCGATAAGAAAACTGAAGCTTTCTTT.

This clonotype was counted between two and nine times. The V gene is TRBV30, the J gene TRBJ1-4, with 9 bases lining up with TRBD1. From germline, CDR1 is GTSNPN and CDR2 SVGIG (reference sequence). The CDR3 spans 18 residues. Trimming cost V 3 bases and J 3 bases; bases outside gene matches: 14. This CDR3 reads CAWSPRGTGGYPNEKLFF. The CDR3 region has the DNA TGTGCCTGGAGCCCCCGGGGAACAGGGGGCTATCCTAATGAAAAACTGTTTTTT.